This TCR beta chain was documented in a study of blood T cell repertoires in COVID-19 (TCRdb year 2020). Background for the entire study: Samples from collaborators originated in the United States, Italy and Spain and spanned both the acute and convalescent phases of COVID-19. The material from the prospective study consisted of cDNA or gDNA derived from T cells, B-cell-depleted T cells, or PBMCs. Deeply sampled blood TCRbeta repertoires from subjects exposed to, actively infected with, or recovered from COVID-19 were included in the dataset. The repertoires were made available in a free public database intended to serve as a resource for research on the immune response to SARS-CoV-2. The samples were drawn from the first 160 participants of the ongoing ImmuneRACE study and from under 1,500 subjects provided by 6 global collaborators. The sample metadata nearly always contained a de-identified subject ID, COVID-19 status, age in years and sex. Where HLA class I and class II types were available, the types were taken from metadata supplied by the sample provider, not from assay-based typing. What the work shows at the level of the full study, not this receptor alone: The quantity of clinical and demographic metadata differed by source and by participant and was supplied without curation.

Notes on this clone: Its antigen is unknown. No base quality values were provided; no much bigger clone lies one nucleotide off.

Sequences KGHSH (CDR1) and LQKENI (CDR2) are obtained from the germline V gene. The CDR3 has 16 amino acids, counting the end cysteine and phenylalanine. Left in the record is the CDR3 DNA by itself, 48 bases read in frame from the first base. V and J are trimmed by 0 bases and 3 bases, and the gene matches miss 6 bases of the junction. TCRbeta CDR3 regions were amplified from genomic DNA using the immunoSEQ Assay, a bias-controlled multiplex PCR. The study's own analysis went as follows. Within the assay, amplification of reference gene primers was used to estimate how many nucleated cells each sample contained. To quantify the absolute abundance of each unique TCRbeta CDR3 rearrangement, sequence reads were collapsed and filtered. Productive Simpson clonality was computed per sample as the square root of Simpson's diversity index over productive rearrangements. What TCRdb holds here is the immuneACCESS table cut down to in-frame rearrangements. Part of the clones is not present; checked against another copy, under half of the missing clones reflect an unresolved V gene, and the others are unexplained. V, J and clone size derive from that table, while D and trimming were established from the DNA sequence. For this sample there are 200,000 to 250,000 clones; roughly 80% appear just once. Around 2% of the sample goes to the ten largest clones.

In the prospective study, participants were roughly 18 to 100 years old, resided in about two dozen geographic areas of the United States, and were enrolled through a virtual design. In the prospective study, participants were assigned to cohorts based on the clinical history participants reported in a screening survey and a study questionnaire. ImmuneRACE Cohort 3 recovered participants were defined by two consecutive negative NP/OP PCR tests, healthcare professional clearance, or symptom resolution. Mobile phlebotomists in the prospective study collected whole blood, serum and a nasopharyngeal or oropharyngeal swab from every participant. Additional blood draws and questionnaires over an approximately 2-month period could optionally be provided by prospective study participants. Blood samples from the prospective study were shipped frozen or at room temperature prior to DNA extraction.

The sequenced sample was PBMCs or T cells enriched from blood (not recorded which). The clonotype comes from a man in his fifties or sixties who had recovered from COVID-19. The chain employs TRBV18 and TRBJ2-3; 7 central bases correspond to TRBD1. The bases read TGTGCCAGCTCACCACCCACAGGGGCGAGGACAGATACGCAGTATTTT. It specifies CASSPPTGARTDTQYF.